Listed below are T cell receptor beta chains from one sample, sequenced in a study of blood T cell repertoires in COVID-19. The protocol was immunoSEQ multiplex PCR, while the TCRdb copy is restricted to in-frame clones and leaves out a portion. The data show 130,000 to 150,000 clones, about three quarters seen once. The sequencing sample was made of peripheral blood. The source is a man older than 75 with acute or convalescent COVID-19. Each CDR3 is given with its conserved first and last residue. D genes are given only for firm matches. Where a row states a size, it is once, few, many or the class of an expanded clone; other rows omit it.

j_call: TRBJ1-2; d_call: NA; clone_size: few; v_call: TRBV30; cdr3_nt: TGTGCCTGGAGTCCTCGGACGGGAGGCTACACCTTC; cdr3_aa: CAWSPRTGGYTF
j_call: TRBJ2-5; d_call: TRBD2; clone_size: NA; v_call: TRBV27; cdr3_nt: TGTGCCAGCAGTCCGGGGGGGGCCGACGGGGAGACCCAGTACTTC; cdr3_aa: CASSPGGADGETQYF
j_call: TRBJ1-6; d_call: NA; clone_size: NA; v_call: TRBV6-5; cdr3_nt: TGTGCCAGCGGGAGAGACTTGGATTCTAATTCACCCCTCCACTTT; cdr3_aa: CASGRDLDSNSPLHF
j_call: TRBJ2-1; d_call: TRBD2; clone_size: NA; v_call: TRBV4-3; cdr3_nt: TGCGCCAGCAGCCAACAACTAGCGGGGATCTACAATGAGCAGTTCTTC; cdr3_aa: CASSQQLAGIYNEQFF
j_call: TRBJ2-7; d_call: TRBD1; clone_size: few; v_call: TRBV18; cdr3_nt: TGTGCCAGCTCACCAGGACAGGGACTGCGCGAGCAGTACTTC; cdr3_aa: CASSPGQGLREQYF
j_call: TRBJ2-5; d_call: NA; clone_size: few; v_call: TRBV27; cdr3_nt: TGTGCCAGCAGTCCCCAACTCCGGACAGTTGGGGAGACCCAGTACTTC; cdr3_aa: CASSPQLRTVGETQYF
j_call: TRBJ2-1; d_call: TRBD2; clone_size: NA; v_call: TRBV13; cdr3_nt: TGTGCCAGCAGCTTGACTAGCGGGTACAATGAGCAGTTCTTC; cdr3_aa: CASSLTSGYNEQFF
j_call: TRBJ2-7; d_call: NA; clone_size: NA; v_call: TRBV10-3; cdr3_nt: TGTGCCATCAGTGAGTCCCCGACTACCTACGAGCAGTACTTC; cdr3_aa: CAISESPTTYEQYF
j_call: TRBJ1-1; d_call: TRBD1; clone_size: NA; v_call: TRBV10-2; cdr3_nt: TGCGCCAGCAGCCGGGACAGGAACACTGAAGCTTTCTTT; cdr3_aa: CASSRDRNTEAFF
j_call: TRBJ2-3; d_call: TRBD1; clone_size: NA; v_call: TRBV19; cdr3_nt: TGTGCCAGTAGTTCAGGACAGGCAGATACGCAGTATTTT; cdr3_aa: CASSSGQADTQYF
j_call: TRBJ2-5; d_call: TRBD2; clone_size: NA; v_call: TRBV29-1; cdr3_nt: TGCAGCGTTGAAGGTGGCGGGGGGTATCAAGAGACCCAGTACTTC; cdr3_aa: CSVEGGGGYQETQYF
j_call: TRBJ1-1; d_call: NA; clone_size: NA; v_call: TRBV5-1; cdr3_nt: TGCGCCAGCACTAGGGGAAGTGGCCTGGACACTGAAGCTTTCTTT; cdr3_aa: CASTRGSGLDTEAFF
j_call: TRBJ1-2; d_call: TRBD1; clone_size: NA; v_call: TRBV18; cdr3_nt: TGTGCCAGCTCACCCGGGACAGGCACCCTTGACTACACCTTC; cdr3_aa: CASSPGTGTLDYTF
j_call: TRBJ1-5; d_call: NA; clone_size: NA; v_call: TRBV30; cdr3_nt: TGTGCCTGGAGTTTACCCCGGTGGCAGGGCCGCGGTTTGAGCAATCAGCCCCAGCATTTT; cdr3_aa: CAWSLPRWQGRGLSNQPQHF
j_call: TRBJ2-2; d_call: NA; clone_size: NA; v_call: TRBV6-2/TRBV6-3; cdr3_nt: TGTGCCAGCAGTCCCCGTTCGGGGACAACCACCGGGGAGCTGTTTTTT; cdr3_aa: CASSPRSGTTTGELFF
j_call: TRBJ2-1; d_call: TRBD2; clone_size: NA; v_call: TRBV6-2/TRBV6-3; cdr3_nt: TGTGCCAGCAGTTACTCGGTATCTGGCGTGGGGGGGAGCTCCTACAATGAGCAGTTCTTC; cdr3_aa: CASSYSVSGVGGSSYNEQFF
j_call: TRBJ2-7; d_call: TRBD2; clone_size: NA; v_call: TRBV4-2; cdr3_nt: TGTGCCAGCAGCCCCCGGGGAGGGTTTCAATACGAGCAGTACTTC; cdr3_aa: CASSPRGGFQYEQYF
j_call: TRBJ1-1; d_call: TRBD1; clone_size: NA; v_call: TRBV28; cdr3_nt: TGTGCCAGCAGTCTACCCCGGACAGGTATGAACACTGAAGCTTTCTTT; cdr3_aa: CASSLPRTGMNTEAFF
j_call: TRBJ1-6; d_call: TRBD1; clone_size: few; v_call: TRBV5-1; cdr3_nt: TGCGCCAGCAGCTTGTCTTCCCGGGACAGGGCAAGCAATTCACCCCTCCACTTT; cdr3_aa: CASSLSSRDRASNSPLHF
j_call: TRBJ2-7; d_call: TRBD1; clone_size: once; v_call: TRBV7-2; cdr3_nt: TGTGCCAGCAGCCCCAGACAGGGTCACGAGCAGTACTTC; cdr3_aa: CASSPRQGHEQYF
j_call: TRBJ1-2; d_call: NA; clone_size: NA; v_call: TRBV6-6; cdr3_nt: TGTGCCAGCCGCCAACACCCCAGGGATTACTATGGCTACACCTTC; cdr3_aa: CASRQHPRDYYGYTF
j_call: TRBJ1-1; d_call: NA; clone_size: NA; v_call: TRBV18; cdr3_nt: TGTGCCAGCTCACCACCTAGCCAGGGAGAAGCTTTCTTT; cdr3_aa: CASSPPSQGEAFF
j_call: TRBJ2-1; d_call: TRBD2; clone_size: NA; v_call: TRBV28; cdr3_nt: TGTGCCAGCAGTTTAGGACTAGCGGGGTGGGGGAATGAGCAGTTCTTC; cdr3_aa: CASSLGLAGWGNEQFF
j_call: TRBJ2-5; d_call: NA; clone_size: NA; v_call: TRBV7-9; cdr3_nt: TGTGCCAGCAGCCCTAGCGCGGGGAAAGAGACCCAGTACTTC; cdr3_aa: CASSPSAGKETQYF
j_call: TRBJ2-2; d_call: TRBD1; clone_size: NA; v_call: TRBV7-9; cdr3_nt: TGTGCCAGCAGCACGACCGACAGGGGCAGTGACACCGGGGAGCTGTTTTTT; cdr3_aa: CASSTTDRGSDTGELFF
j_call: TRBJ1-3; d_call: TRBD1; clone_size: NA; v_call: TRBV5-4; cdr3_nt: TGTGCCAGCAGCATGGACAGGGATGGAAACACCATATATTTT; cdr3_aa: CASSMDRDGNTIYF
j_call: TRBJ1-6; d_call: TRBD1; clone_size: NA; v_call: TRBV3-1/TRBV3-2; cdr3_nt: TGTGCCAGCAGCCAAGGGGACAGGGGGTATTCACCCCTCCACTTT; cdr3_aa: CASSQGDRGYSPLHF
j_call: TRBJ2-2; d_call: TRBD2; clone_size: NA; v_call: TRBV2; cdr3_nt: TGTGCCAGCAATAGAGGCGGGGGATATACCGGGGAGCTGTTTTTT; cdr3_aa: CASNRGGGYTGELFF
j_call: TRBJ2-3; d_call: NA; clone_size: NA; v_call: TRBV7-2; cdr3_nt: TGTGCCAGCAGAACAGGGACCCTAGGCGGGGATACGCAGTATTTT; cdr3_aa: CASRTGTLGGDTQYF
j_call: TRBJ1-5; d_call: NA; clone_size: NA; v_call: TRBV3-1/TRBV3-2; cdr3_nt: TGTGCCAGCAGCCAAGGAACAGGGTTTCAGCCCCAGCATTTT; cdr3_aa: CASSQGTGFQPQHF
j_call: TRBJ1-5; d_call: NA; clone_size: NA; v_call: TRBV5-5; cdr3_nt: TGTGCCAGCAGCTTGGCCGCGGGGGATCAGCCCCAGCATTTT; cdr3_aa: CASSLAAGDQPQHF
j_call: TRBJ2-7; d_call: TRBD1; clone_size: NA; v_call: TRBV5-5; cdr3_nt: TGTGCCAGCAGCTTAGGACAGGGGGCATTGTACGAGCAGTACTTC; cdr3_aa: CASSLGQGALYEQYF
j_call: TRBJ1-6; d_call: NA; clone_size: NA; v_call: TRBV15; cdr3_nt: TGTGCCACCAGCAGAGAGGCCTCCAGCTCCTATAATTCACCCCTCCACTTT; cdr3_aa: CATSREASSSYNSPLHF
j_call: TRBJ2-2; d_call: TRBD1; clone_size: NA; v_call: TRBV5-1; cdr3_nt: TGCGCCAGCAGCAAGACAGGGGGCGCGGACACCGGGGAGCTGTTTTTT; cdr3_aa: CASSKTGGADTGELFF
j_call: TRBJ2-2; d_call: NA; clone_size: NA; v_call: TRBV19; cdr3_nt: TGTGCCCTGAGGGCCCTAGACACCGGGGAGCTGTTTTTT; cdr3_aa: CALRALDTGELFF
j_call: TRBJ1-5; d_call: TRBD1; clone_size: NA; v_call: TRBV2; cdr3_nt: TGTGCCAGCAGCGTGACAGGGAACAATCAGCCCCAGCATTTT; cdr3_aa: CASSVTGNNQPQHF
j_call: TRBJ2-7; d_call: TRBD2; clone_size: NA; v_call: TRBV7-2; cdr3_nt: TGTGCCAGCAGCAATTTCCGGGGGGGGCTCGAGCAGTACTTC; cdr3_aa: CASSNFRGGLEQYF
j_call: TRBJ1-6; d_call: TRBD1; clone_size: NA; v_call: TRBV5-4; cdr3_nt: TGTGCCAGCAGCCCGGGACAGGGCGGCTCCTATAATTCACCCCTCCACTTT; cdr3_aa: CASSPGQGGSYNSPLHF
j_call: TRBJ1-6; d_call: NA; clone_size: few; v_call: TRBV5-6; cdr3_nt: TGTGCCAGCACCCGTTGGGGGGAATCATCACCCCTCCACTTT; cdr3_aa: CASTRWGESSPLHF
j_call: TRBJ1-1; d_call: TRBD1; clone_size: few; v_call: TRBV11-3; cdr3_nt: TGTGCCAGCAGCTCCGACAGGGGAGAAGCTTTCTTT; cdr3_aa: CASSSDRGEAFF
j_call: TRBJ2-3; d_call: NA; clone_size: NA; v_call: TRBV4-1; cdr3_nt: TGCGCCAGCAGCCAAGACATATCCATTTCGGGGGCAGATACGCAGTATTTT; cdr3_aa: CASSQDISISGADTQYF
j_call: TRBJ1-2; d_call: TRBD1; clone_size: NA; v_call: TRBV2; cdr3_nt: TGTGCCAGCAGTGAAGCGCTTCGGAGACAGGGGGCCTATGGCTACACCTTC; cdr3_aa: CASSEALRRQGAYGYTF
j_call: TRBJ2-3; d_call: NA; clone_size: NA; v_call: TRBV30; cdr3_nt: TGTGCCTGGTGTAGGCAGGGGATACGAGATACGCAGTATTTT; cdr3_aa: CAWCRQGIRDTQYF
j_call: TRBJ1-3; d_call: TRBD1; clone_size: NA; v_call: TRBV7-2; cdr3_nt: TGTGCCAGCAGCTTCGACAGGGCAAAAGGAAACACCATATATTTT; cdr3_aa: CASSFDRAKGNTIYF
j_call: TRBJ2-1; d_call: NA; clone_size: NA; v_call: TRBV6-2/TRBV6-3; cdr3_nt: TGTGCCAGCAGTTACGTCGATGAGCAGTTCTTC; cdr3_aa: CASSYVDEQFF
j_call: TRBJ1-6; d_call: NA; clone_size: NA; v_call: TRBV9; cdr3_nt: TGTGCCAGCAGCCTTACAGGGACGGGTTCACCCCTCCACTTT; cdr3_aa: CASSLTGTGSPLHF
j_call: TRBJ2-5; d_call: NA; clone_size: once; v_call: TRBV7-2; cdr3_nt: TGTGCCAGCAGCTTAGACTACCCGGAGACCCAGTACTTC; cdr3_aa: CASSLDYPETQYF
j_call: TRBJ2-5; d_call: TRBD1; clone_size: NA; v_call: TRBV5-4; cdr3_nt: TGTGCCAGCAGCACGGGACAGGGCCAAGAGACCCAGTACTTC; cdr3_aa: CASSTGQGQETQYF
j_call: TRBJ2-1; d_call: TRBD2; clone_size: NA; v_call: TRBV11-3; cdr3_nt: TGTGCCAGCAGCTCCAGAGGGACTAGCGGGGGCCCCAGCTCCTACAATGAGCAGTTCTTC; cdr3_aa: CASSSRGTSGGPSSYNEQFF
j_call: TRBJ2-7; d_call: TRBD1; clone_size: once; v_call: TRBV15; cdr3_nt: TGTGCCACCAGCAGTCGTCCGGGACAGGGTGACTACGAGCAGTACTTC; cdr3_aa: CATSSRPGQGDYEQYF
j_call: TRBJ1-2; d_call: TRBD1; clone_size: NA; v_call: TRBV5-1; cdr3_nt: TGCGCCAGCAGCTTGGTGGGGACAGACTCGGATGGCTGCACCTTC; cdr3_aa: CASSLVGTDSDGCTF
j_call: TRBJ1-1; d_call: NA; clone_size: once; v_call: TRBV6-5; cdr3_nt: TGTGCCAGCAGCCGCCGGACAGTGAACACTGAAGCTTTCTTT; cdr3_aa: CASSRRTVNTEAFF
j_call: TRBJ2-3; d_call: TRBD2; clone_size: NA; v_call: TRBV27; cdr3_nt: TGTGCCAGCAGGGGGGGACTAGCGCGCGTAGATACGCAGTATTTT; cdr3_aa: CASRGGLARVDTQYF
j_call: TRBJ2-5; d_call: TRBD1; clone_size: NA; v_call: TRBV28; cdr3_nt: TGTGCCAGCAGTTTGACAGGGCCCTTACAAGAGACCCAGTACTTC; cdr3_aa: CASSLTGPLQETQYF
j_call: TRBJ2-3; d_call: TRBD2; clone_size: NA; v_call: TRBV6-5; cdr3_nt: TGTGCCAGCAGTTTTAGCGGGGGGGCGTCCGATACGCAGTATTTT; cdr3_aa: CASSFSGGASDTQYF
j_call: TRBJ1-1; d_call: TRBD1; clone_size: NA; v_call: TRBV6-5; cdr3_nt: TGTGCCAGCTCGGGACAGTTGAACACTGAAGCTTTCTTT; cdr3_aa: CASSGQLNTEAFF
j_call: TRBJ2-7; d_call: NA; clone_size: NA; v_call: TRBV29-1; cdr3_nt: TGCAGCGTCTCCAGGGGACGAGGGGCCTACGAGCAGTACTTC; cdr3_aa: CSVSRGRGAYEQYF
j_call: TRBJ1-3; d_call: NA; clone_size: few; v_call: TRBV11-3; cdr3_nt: TGTGCCAGCAGCCCAGACAGTACTGGAAACACCATATATTTT; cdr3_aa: CASSPDSTGNTIYF
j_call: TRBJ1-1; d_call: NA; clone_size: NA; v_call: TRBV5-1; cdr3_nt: TGCGCCAGCAGCTCCCTTTTACAGGGGAACACTGAAGCTTTCTTT; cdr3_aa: CASSSLLQGNTEAFF
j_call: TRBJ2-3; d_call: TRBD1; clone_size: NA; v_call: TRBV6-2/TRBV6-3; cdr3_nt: TGTGCCAGCAGTCGCCCGACAGGGGGGATAGATACGCAGTATTTT; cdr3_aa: CASSRPTGGIDTQYF